The 30 T cell receptor beta chains in this list originate from one sample, sequenced in a study of PD-1 blockade in classical Hodgkin lymphoma (TCRdb year 2020). The sample's time point label, in plain terms: cycle 1 day 1 (C1D1), immediately before nivolumab initiation. Every trial patient had relapsed after autologous stem cell transplantation, and cohorts A, B and C differed in prior brentuximab vedotin exposure. Using a Miltenyi CD4+ T cell isolation kit, CD4+ T cells were purified from thawed PBMCs through magnetic negative selection. Library preparation used the immunoSEQ multiplex PCR assay. Entries here come from immuneACCESS through TCRdb and include only in-frame sequences with V and J called. Some clones fail to appear in such tables; in the studies checked, an unresolved V gene covers under half of the shortfall, and the cause of the remainder is unknown. This sample lists approximately 25,000 clones; 80% to 85% were detected once. The ten largest clones capture approximately 2% of the sample.

The sequencing here drew on CD4+ T cells from blood, taken at baseline. These receptors came from a human donor with classical Hodgkin lymphoma.

The chain has TRBV25-1 and TRBJ2-3, with TRBD1 identical over 7 bases. J lost 2 bases, V lost 2 bases, and 10 bases had no gene match. The CDR3 is made up of 17 amino acids. The germline V gene encodes CDR1 MGHDK and CDR2 SYGVNS. CDR3 sequence: CASSEQGDIDLTDTQYF. The CDR3 DNA reads TGTGCCAGCAGTGAACAGGGGGATATCGACCTCACAGATACGCAGTATTTT.

This chain uses TRBV4-3 with TRBJ1-6; D gene uncertain. Germline values: CDR1 LGHNA, CDR2 YSLEER. Trimming took 0 bases from V and 4 from J, leaving 7 bases between them. The CDR3 runs to 15 residues. In nucleotides, the CDR3 is TGCGCCAGCAGCCAAGAGTTTCCTTATAATTCACCCCTCCACTTT. Protein: CASSQEFPYNSPLHF.

The chain recombines TRBV7-8 with TRBJ1-6, with D possibly TRBD1 on 6 matching bases. The CDR3 extends over 14 amino acids. V shed 4 bases and J shed 7 bases, with 11 bases lying between them. CDR1 SGHVS and CDR2 FQNEAQ come from the germline V gene. CDR3 protein: CASSWGQSNSPLHF. The CDR3 DNA follows: TGTGCCAGCAGCTGGGGACAATCCAATTCACCCCTCCACTTT. The full variable domain, rest sourced from reference TRBV7-8 and TRBJ1-6, is GAGVSQSPRYKVAKRGQDVALRCDPISGHVSLFWYQQALGQGPEFLTYFQNEAQLDKSGLPSDRFFAERPEGSVSTLKIQRTQQEDSAVYLCASSWGQSNSPLHFGNGTRLTVT.

The chain links TRBV6-5 to TRBJ1-2; D not certain. The V gene lost 0 bases and the J gene lost 6 bases, with 14 bases spanning the gap. In germline, CDR1 is MNHEY, CDR2 SVGAGI. This CDR3 has 15 amino acids. In DNA form, the CDR3 reads TGTGCCAGCAGTTACTCCCCGACGAATGGTGATGGCTACACCTTC. This sequence encodes CASSYSPTNGDGYTF.

J is TRBJ1-2 and V is TRBV11-3; D ambiguous. The V end lost 5 bases, the J end lost 3 bases, and 10 bases lay between the germline ends. The CDR3 has 13 residues. Per the germline V gene, CDR1 is SGHNT and CDR2 is YENEEA. The CDR3 loop is CASSPDKDYGYTF. In DNA, the CDR3 is TGTGCCAGCAGCCCAGACAAGGACTATGGCTACACCTTC.

The rearrangement uses TRBV6-1 and TRBJ2-3; tentatively, D is TRBD1 (6 bases). V was trimmed by 6 bases and J by 5 bases, leaving 15 bases between them. The CDR3 runs to 14 residues. Per germline, CDR1 MNHNS and CDR2 SASEGT. CDR3 nucleotides: TGTGCCAGCAGGGGGGCGCCTACGCGAGATACGCAGTATTTT. Protein product: CASRGAPTRDTQYF.

The chain couples TRBV2 to TRBJ2-7; 10 bases fit TRBD1. The V gene's germline CDR1 is SNHLY and CDR2 FYNNEI. J was trimmed by 6 bases and V by 3 bases; bases with no gene match: 5. This CDR3 is 14 amino acids long. This chain's CDR3 is CASSERTGGSEQYF. The CDR3 DNA follows: TGTGCCAGCAGTGAGCGGACAGGGGGTAGCGAGCAGTACTTC.

The chain links TRBV20-1 to TRBJ1-1, with D unclear. CDR1 and CDR2 from the germline V gene are DFQATT and SNEGSKA (reference sequence). CDR3 length equals 11 residues. The ends were cut back, 6 bases at V and 5 bases at J, with 10 bases in the middle. The CDR3 loop reads CSAPLRTEAFF. The CDR3 region has the DNA TGCAGTGCCCCCCTCCGGACTGAAGCTTTCTTT.

The rearrangement links TRBV10-3 to TRBJ2-7; TRBD1 or TRBD2 may be the D gene (7 bases each). Germline assignment: CDR1 ENHRY and CDR2 SYGVKD. The CDR3 covers 15 residues. The germline V and J ends were trimmed by 5 bases and 5 bases, with 19 bases remaining between them. CDR3 DNA: TGTGCCATCAGTTCCGGGAGGAAGGGGGCAGACGAGCAGTACTTC. As protein: CAISSGRKGADEQYF.

This chain joins TRBV6-5 and TRBJ1-1, with D hard to call. Germline V lookup: CDR1 MNHEY, CDR2 SVGAGI. The CDR3 consists of 14 residues. V dropped 6 bases and J dropped 0 bases, with 11 bases sitting between them. The CDR3 spells CASRPSEMNTEAFF. DNA of the CDR3: TGTGCCAGCAGGCCATCGGAGATGAACACTGAAGCTTTCTTT.

The V gene is TRBV2, the J gene TRBJ2-2; D is perhaps TRBD2 (6 bases). Germline V gene data show CDR1 as SNHLY and CDR2 as FYNNEI. The CDR3 sequence is 14 residues long. Trimming stripped 2 bases from V and 5 bases from J, with 9 bases between. The CDR3 DNA follows: TGTGCCAGCAGTGAACTTGCGGGGACCGGGGAGCTGTTTTTT. Translating gives CASSELAGTGELFF.

The V gene is TRBV19, the J gene TRBJ2-5, with TRBD1 matching 7 bases. The length of the CDR3 is 13 residues. V shed 6 bases and J 5 bases; nucleotides not matched to a gene: 6. Germline V gene sequence: CDR1 LNHDA, CDR2 SQIVND (reference sequence). In nucleotides, the CDR3 is TGTGCCAGTAGCGTACAGGGGTCGGAGACCCAGTACTTC. Its protein product is CASSVQGSETQYF. Full variable domain (outside the CDR3, taken from reference TRBV19 and TRBJ2-5): DGGITQSPKYLFRKEGQNVTLSCEQNLNHDAMYWYRQDPGQGLRLIYYSQIVNDFQKGDIAEGYSVSREKKESFPLTVTSAQKNPTAFYLCASSVQGSETQYFGPGTRLLVL.

This clone has only a few counts. The rearrangement uses TRBV4-3 and TRBJ1-5, with 10 bases matching TRBD1. The CDR3 is 13 residues long. Germline CDR1 LGHNA, CDR2 YSLEER. Germline trimming cut 4 bases from V and 9 bases from J; bases unmatched to any gene: 3. CDR3 loop: CASSPDRGRPQHF. The CDR3 DNA sequence: TGCGCCAGCAGCCCTGACAGGGGGCGGCCCCAGCATTTT.

This clone was seen a single time. The chain uses TRBV5-1 and TRBJ2-5, with 7 bases fitting TRBD2. V shed 1 base, J shed 1 base, and the junction held 1 base outside the gene matches. The CDR3 runs 14 residues. The germline gives CDR1 SGHRS, CDR2 YFSETQ. CDR3 amino acids: CASSLWGGQETQYF. In DNA, the CDR3 is TGCGCCAGCAGCTTGTGGGGGGGCCAAGAGACCCAGTACTTC.

The gene calls are TRBV19 and TRBJ1-6, with no clear D. This CDR3 spans 19 amino acids. V gave up 3 bases and J gave up 0 bases, with 18 bases separating them. CDR1 and CDR2 from the germline V gene are LNHDA and SQIVND (reference sequence). The CDR3: CASSINRGFGSSYNSPLHF. In DNA, the CDR3 is TGTGCCAGTAGTATTAATCGCGGGTTCGGGAGCTCCTATAATTCACCCCTCCACTTT.

This chain links TRBV4-3 with TRBJ2-5, with unresolved D. Trimming removed 1 base at V and 0 bases at J, with 15 bases between. The CDR3 consists of 17 residues. Germline loops: CDR1 LGHNA, CDR2 YSLEER. CDR3 residues: CASSQGAIGRNQETQYF. The CDR3 coding sequence is TGCGCCAGCAGCCAAGGGGCTATCGGACGCAACCAAGAGACCCAGTACTTC.

This clone was observed a few times. The chain links TRBV27 to TRBJ1-1, with D unclear. The CDR3 loop spans 13 amino acids. V was clipped by 3 bases and J by 4 bases, with 9 bases between them. Germline V gene data show CDR1 as MNHEY and CDR2 as SMNVEV (reference sequence). CDR3 amino acids: CASSFRASTEAFF. CDR3 nucleotide sequence: TGTGCCAGCAGTTTTAGAGCGAGCACTGAAGCTTTCTTT.

V and J are TRBV6-6 and TRBJ1-4; D is ambiguous. The V gene lost 6 bases and the J gene lost 4 bases, with 9 bases spanning the gap. Germline CDR1 MNHNY, CDR2 SVGAGI (reference sequence). The CDR3 extends over 13 amino acids. In DNA, the CDR3 is TGTGCCAGCAGCTTCGGTAGTAATGAAAAACTGTTTTTT. It is translated as CASSFGSNEKLFF.

The J gene is TRBJ2-5, the V gene TRBV19; 8 bases are a match to TRBD2. This CDR3 has 17 amino acids. Germline V gene lookup returns CDR1 LNHDA and CDR2 SQIVND (reference sequence). J was trimmed by 3 bases and V by 1 base; bases with no gene match: 10. The CDR3 DNA is TGTGCCAGTAGTATAGGGGGTAGCGGGGTATCGGAAGAGACCCAGTACTTC. It translates to CASSIGGSGVSEETQYF.

The chain combines TRBV5-4 with TRBJ1-2, with a tentative D call TRBD1 (5 bases). CDR1 and CDR2 (germline): SGHNT, YYREEE (reference sequence). Trimming shortened V by 0 bases and J by 4 bases, and 10 bases separated the two germline ends. The CDR3 extends over 14 amino acids. The CDR3: CASSLGGEGYGYTF. DNA of the CDR3: TGTGCCAGCAGCTTGGGGGGCGAGGGCTATGGCTACACCTTC.

This rearrangement joins TRBV6-9 to TRBJ1-6; no reliable D call. Trimming shortened V by 6 bases and J by 7 bases, and 22 bases separated the two germline ends. Germline V lookup: CDR1 MNHGY, CDR2 SVAAGI. This CDR3 has 17 amino acids. CDR3 coding DNA: TGTGCCAGCAGCCTATTGTCGGGGTGGTGCAAGAATTCACCCCTCCACTTT. It is translated as CASSLLSGWCKNSPLHF.

V gene TRBV2 combines with J gene TRBJ1-2; maybe TRBD1 (5 bases). V dropped 7 bases and J dropped 7 bases, with 16 bases sitting between them. Germline CDR1 SNHLY, CDR2 FYNNEI. This CDR3 contains 13 residues. The CDR3 DNA reads as TGTGCCAGCACCTACGATCGGGGGGGTGGCTACACCTTC. Translating it yields CASTYDRGGGYTF.

The genes are TRBV5-6 and TRBJ1-3; D is unclear. Germline CDR1 SGHDT, CDR2 YYEEEE. Trimming removed 3 bases from V and 0 bases from J, with 7 bases in between. The CDR3 has 14 residues. The CDR3 spells CASSSGSSGNTIYF. CDR3 in DNA: TGTGCCAGCAGCTCGGGAAGCTCTGGAAACACCATATATTTT.

The V gene is TRBV6-5, the J gene TRBJ1-6; a possible D gene is TRBD1 (5 bases). The V end was cut by 6 bases, the J end by 10 bases, with 13 bases between. Germline V gene lookup returns CDR1 MNHEY and CDR2 SVGAGI. The CDR3 is 13 amino acids. The CDR3 sequence: CASSTEDKSPLHF. In DNA, the CDR3 is TGTGCCAGCAGCACCGAGGACAAATCACCCCTCCACTTT.

The chain links TRBV2 to TRBJ1-1; no firm D call. Trimming stripped 2 bases from V and 5 bases from J, with 9 bases between. There are 13 residues in the CDR3. The germline V gene has CDR1 SNHLY and CDR2 FYNNEI. CDR3: CASSELGYTEAFF. CDR3 in DNA: TGTGCCAGCAGTGAATTGGGGTATACTGAAGCTTTCTTT. Drawing the rest from reference TRBV2 and TRBJ1-1, the complete variable domain is EPEVTQTPSHQVTQMGQEVILRCVPISNHLYFYWYRQILGQKVEFLVSFYNNEISEKSEIFDDQFSVERPDGSNFTLKIRSTKLEDSAMYFCASSELGYTEAFFGQGTRLTVV.

The J gene is TRBJ1-6, the V gene TRBV5-1, with D unresolved. In germline, CDR1 is SGHRS, CDR2 YFSETQ. The V end lost 2 bases, the J end lost 6 bases, and 15 bases lay between the germline ends. This CDR3 contains 16 residues. The DNA for the CDR3 is TGCGCCAGCAGCTTAAATTATGTCGGTGGTAATTCACCCCTCCACTTT. It yields the protein CASSLNYVGGNSPLHF.

This clone was seen a single time. This sequence joins TRBV6-5 and TRBJ1-2, with 7 bases fitting TRBD1. The CDR3 sequence is 15 residues long. V lost 5 bases, J lost 8 bases, and 14 bases stayed unmatched. Germline loops: CDR1 MNHEY, CDR2 SVGAGI. The CDR3 is CASSRAGQGVLGYTF. CDR3 nucleotides: TGTGCCAGCAGTCGGGCTGGGCAGGGGGTACTGGGCTACACCTTC.

The chain carries TRBV27 and TRBJ2-3, with D tentatively TRBD2 (6 bases). This CDR3 contains 15 residues. Germline CDR1 is MNHEY and CDR2 is SMNVEV (reference sequence). Trimming removed 7 bases at V and 1 base at J, with 15 bases between. The CDR3 DNA reads TGTGCCAGCAACGGGCTAGGAGGGGGCACAGATACGCAGTATTTT. This gives the protein CASNGLGGGTDTQYF.

V usage is TRBV19 and J usage is TRBJ1-1; D uncertain. Germline lookup yields CDR1 LNHDA and CDR2 SQIVND (reference sequence). This CDR3 region has 14 residues. V dropped 6 bases and J dropped 1 base, with 12 bases sitting between them. Here the CDR3 DNA reads TGTGCCAGTAGGGCGGGAGGGAGGAACACTGAAGCTTTCTTT. Protein sequence: CASRAGGRNTEAFF. Looking up the rest from reference TRBV19 and TRBJ1-1 gives the full variable domain: DGGITQSPKYLFRKEGQNVTLSCEQNLNHDAMYWYRQDPGQGLRLIYYSQIVNDFQKGDIAEGYSVSREKKESFPLTVTSAQKNPTAFYLCASRAGGRNTEAFFGQGTRLTVV.

This chain links TRBV7-2 with TRBJ1-5; 9 nucleotides agree with TRBD1. CDR1 and CDR2 from the germline V gene are SGHTA and FQGNSA. V dropped 1 base and J dropped 6; count of bases not matched to a gene: 4. The CDR3 covers 15 residues. The CDR3 DNA follows: TGTGCCAGCAGCTTAGGACAGGGGGGCAGTCAGCCCCAGCATTTT. Protein sequence: CASSLGQGGSQPQHF.